The 5 T cell receptor beta chains below come from one sample, sequenced in a study of blood T cell repertoires in COVID-19. Sequencing used immunoSEQ multiplex PCR; TCRdb keeps in-frame clones, though not all of them. The sample records 200,000 to 250,000 clones, around 82% being singletons. The material sequenced was PBMCs or T cells enriched from blood (not recorded which). The origin of the receptors is a woman between 50 and 59 years old who had been exposed to COVID-19.

The chain uses TRBV18 and TRBJ2-3, with TRBD2 matching 7 bases. This CDR3 comprises 15 residues. CDR1 is KGHSH and CDR2 is LQKENI in the germline V gene. V shed 3 bases, J shed 1 base, and the junction held 4 bases outside the gene matches. This chain's CDR3 is CASSPGGAGTDTQYF. The CDR3, as DNA: TGTGCCAGCTCACCGGGAGGGGCCGGCACAGATACGCAGTATTTT.

The genes are TRBV6-5 and TRBJ2-7, with no clear D. There are 13 residues in the CDR3. V lost 0 bases, J lost 3 bases, and 6 bases lay in between. Per the germline V gene, CDR1 is MNHEY and CDR2 is SVGAGI. The CDR3: CASSYSENYEQYF. CDR3 DNA: TGTGCCAGCAGTTACTCGGAGAACTACGAGCAGTACTTC.

This clone was observed a handful of times. The chain links TRBV10-2 to TRBJ1-5; tentatively, D is TRBD1 (5 bases). CDR3 length: 15 residues. Trimming removed 4 bases at V and 3 bases at J, with 13 bases between. Per germline, CDR1 WSHSY and CDR2 SAAADI. Here the CDR3 reads CASSAGQGYNQPQHF. CDR3 nucleotide sequence: TGCGCCAGCAGTGCCGGGCAGGGCTACAATCAGCCCCAGCATTTT.

The chain is built from TRBV10-3 and TRBJ1-1, with 7 bases identical to TRBD1. J was trimmed by 4 bases and V by 8 bases; bases with no gene match: 7. CDR1 and CDR2 (germline): ENHRY, SYGVKD. CDR3 length equals 13 residues. The CDR3 reads CAIQGGKGTEAFF. CDR3 DNA: TGTGCCATCCAAGGGGGCAAGGGCACTGAAGCTTTCTTT.

The chain couples TRBV6-5 to TRBJ2-1; 7 nucleotides match TRBD1. Germline V gene sequence: CDR1 MNHEY, CDR2 SVGAGI. The V and J ends lost 6 bases and 2 bases, in that order; junction bases with no gene match: 4. The CDR3 is 14 residues long. The CDR3 DNA reads as TGTGCCAGCAGCCGACAGGGTCCCTACAATGAGCAGTTCTTC. This encodes CASSRQGPYNEQFF.